The 15 T cell receptor beta chains given below trace back to one sample, sequenced in a study of blood T cell repertoires in COVID-19. The method was immunoSEQ multiplex PCR; TCRdb's version includes in-frame clones alone and lacks a portion of them. The data hold about 670,000 clones, with 70% to 90% observed a single time. The specimen sequenced was peripheral blood. These TCRs come from a young woman with acute or convalescent COVID-19.

The CDR3 here is CASTAVFGEQYF. CDR3 nucleotides: TGTGCCAGCACTGCCGTCTTCGGGGAGCAGTACTTC. The chain combines TRBV2 with TRBJ2-7, with D uncertain. This CDR3 spans 12 amino acids. Germline CDR1 SNHLY, CDR2 FYNNEI. V lost 7 bases and J 7 bases, leaving 14 bases between the germline ends.

This clone occurred a few times. This chain joins TRBV19 and TRBJ1-1; no definite D call. The V end lost 5 bases, the J end lost 6 bases, and 16 bases lay between the germline ends. Germline CDR1 reads LNHDA; CDR2 reads SQIVND (reference sequence). The CDR3 is 14 residues long. The CDR3 nucleotides are TGTGCCAGTAGTCCCGGACTGGGAAGGTCTGAAGCTTTCTTT. Translation gives CASSPGLGRSEAFF.

V and J are TRBV6-5 and TRBJ1-1, with a weak D call TRBD1 (6 bases). Trimming cost V 7 bases and J 3 bases, with 12 bases left between them. Germline CDR1 reads MNHEY; CDR2 reads SVGAGI. The CDR3 runs to 13 residues. This CDR3 is CASTLGHYTEAFF. The CDR3 nucleotides read TGTGCCAGCACCTTGGGACATTACACTGAAGCTTTCTTT.

V is TRBV3-1 (or the pseudogene TRBV3-2) and J is TRBJ1-1; D perhaps matches TRBD1 (5 bases). V was shortened by 4 bases and J by 5 bases, with 14 bases between the two germline ends. The CDR3 length is 14 residues. From germline, CDR1 is LGHDT and CDR2 YNNKEL (reference sequence). CDR3 protein: CASSLPGLSTEAFF. CDR3 sequence (DNA): TGTGCCAGCAGCCTTCCGGGACTTTCTACTGAAGCTTTCTTT.

The chain carries TRBV30 and TRBJ1-3; no definite D call. V was cut by 0 bases and J by 5 bases, with 8 bases left in between. CDR1 and CDR2 from the germline V gene are GTSNPN and SVGIG (reference sequence). The CDR3 is made up of 13 amino acids. CDR3 sequence (DNA): TGTGCCTGGAGTGTACTGGGCCGAAACACCATATATTTT. This codes for CAWSVLGRNTIYF.

The chain combines TRBV24-1 with TRBJ1-2; TRBD1 is a possible D gene (6 bases). Trimming took off 9 bases at V and 8 bases at J, with 21 bases between the two ends. The germline gives CDR1 KGHDR, CDR2 SFDVKD. The CDR3 extends over 14 amino acids. The CDR3 DNA reads as TGTGCCACCCAGTCCAGTTTGAGGGGGGGCGGCTACACCTTC. It translates to CATQSSLRGGGYTF.

The rearrangement links TRBV19 to TRBJ2-7; weak D call: TRBD1 (6 bases). V lost 8 bases and J lost 1, with 12 bases in between. CDR3 length: 13 residues. Germline V CDR1 and CDR2: LNHDA, SQIVND (reference sequence). DNA for the CDR3: TGTGCCAGTTCCGGGACACCTTCCTACGAGCAGTACTTC. Its protein product is CASSGTPSYEQYF.

The gene calls are TRBV6-4 and TRBJ1-6; 7 bases are a match to TRBD1. J gave up 9 bases and V 3 bases, and 5 bases lay outside the gene matches. CDR3 length: 14 residues. Germline V gene lookup returns CDR1 MRHNA and CDR2 SNTAGT. The CDR3 is CASSEVAGGSPLHF. The CDR3 DNA is TGTGCCAGCAGTGAAGTTGCAGGGGGTTCACCCCTCCACTTT.

The J gene is TRBJ1-1, the V gene TRBV25-1; 8 bases match TRBD1. J gave up 5 bases and V 1 base, and 6 bases lay outside the gene matches. Germline assignment: CDR1 MGHDK and CDR2 SYGVNS. The CDR3 length is 15 residues. The CDR3 is CASSESPGGWTEAFF. CDR3 nucleotide sequence: TGTGCCAGCAGTGAATCGCCAGGGGGCTGGACTGAAGCTTTCTTT.

The V and J genes are TRBV7-3 and TRBJ2-3; 8 nucleotides match TRBD1. V shed 1 base and J 5 bases; nucleotides not matched to a gene: 11. The CDR3 consists of 17 residues. The germline CDR1 and CDR2 sequences are SGHTA and FQGTGA. CDR3 sequence reads: CASSLSFLQGGGDTQYF. In DNA form, the CDR3 reads TGTGCCAGCAGCTTAAGTTTCCTACAGGGGGGCGGAGATACGCAGTATTTT.

V gene TRBV6-2 or TRBV6-3 combines with J gene TRBJ2-1; 9 bases agree with TRBD1. In germline, CDR1 is MNHEY, CDR2 SVGEGT. The CDR3 runs 16 residues. Trimming cost V 2 bases and J 8 bases; bases outside gene matches: 10. The CDR3 sequence is CASSYAPGQGRDEQFF. The CDR3 nucleotides read TGTGCCAGCAGTTACGCTCCGGGACAGGGAAGAGATGAGCAGTTCTTC.

The table lists this clone with a few counts. CDR3: CASSLKTGNQPQHF. CDR3 in DNA: TGTGCCAGCAGCTTAAAGACAGGTAATCAGCCCCAGCATTTT. J is TRBJ1-5 and V is TRBV13, with D perhaps TRBD1 (6 bases). The V gene lost 2 bases and the J gene lost 4 bases, with 9 bases spanning the gap. This CDR3 is built from 14 residues. Germline V gene data show CDR1 as PRHDT and CDR2 as FYEKMQ (reference sequence).

The genes are TRBV19 and TRBJ2-7; D is perhaps TRBD1 (5 bases). The V end lost 4 bases, the J end lost 0 bases, and 10 bases lay between the germline ends. Germline V gene data show CDR1 as LNHDA and CDR2 as SQIVND (reference sequence). This CDR3 contains 14 residues. The CDR3 coding sequence is TGTGCCAGTAGTACGGCAGGGCCCTCCTACGAGCAGTACTTC. This codes for CASSTAGPSYEQYF.

The chain has TRBV7-2 and TRBJ1-5; a possible D gene is TRBD1 (6 bases). From germline, CDR1 is SGHTA and CDR2 FQGNSA. Trimming cost V 5 bases and J 2 bases, with 10 bases left between them. CDR3 length: 14 residues. CDR3 nucleotides: TGTGCCAGCAGCACCCGACAGGGCAATCAGCCCCAGCATTTT. Its translation: CASSTRQGNQPQHF.

This rearrangement joins TRBV4-2 to TRBJ2-3, with TRBD2 matching over 14 bases. Germline loops: CDR1 LGHNA, CDR2 YNFKEQ. J gave up 4 bases and V 3 bases, and 12 bases lay outside the gene matches. The CDR3 loop spans 19 amino acids. This CDR3 is CASSQGHGTSGGRADTQYF. The CDR3 DNA is TGTGCCAGCAGCCAGGGGCACGGGACTAGCGGGGGTAGGGCAGATACGCAGTATTTT.